This passage covers 14 T cell receptor beta chains from one sample sequenced in a study of Ad26.COV2.S vaccination and SARS-CoV-2 variants (dated by TCRdb to the early 2020s). The sample's treatment or condition, from its label and the paper: about 20 received Ad26.COV2.S at low or high dose, single or two shots; about 5 received placebo; per-sample allocation not given. Repertoires of vaccine and placebo recipients were sequenced from samples collected on day 63 after the first injection. To prepare the library, the immunoSEQ multiplex PCR assay was applied. TCRdb stores this immuneACCESS table with in-frame sequences only. Part of the clones is absent; in the studies checked, under half of the shortfall reflects unresolved V genes, and no reason is known for the rest. The sample profile shows 320,000 or so clones; about nine tenths of them were found once. The ten top clones hold 4.5% to 5.5% of the sample.

Sequencing was performed on peripheral blood, taken in a trial of Ad26.COV2.S vaccine versus placebo. These receptors were collected from a person aged 18-60 years who received the Ad26.COV2.S COVID-19 vaccine or a placebo.

Notes on this clone: One end of the junction is discordant with germline, which a read error may explain. The V call is TRBV4-3, the J call TRBJ2-3, with unresolved D. From germline, CDR1 is LGHNA and CDR2 YSLEER. This CDR3 has 13 residues. The CDR3 DNA sequence: TGCGCCAGCAGCCAAGTAGAAGACTCGGTCAACTCGTTT. Translated: CASSQVEDSVNSF.

This clone has more than one count but fewer than ten. The CDR3 region has the DNA TGTGCCAGCACAGGGCTCAATGGCTACACCTTC. It codes for CASTGLNGYTF. This chain links TRBV9 with TRBJ1-2; maybe TRBD1 (5 bases). The CDR3 spans 11 residues. Trimming removed 6 bases at V and 6 bases at J, with 9 bases between. The germline CDR1 and CDR2 sequences are SGDLS and YYNGEE.

This clone was recorded only once. The chain combines TRBV7-9 with TRBJ1-1; D not certain. The CDR3 has 17 amino acids. V lost 1 base, J lost 0 bases, and 15 bases lay in between. CDR1 is SEHNR and CDR2 is FQNEAQ in the germline V gene (reference sequence). CDR3 in amino acids: CASSLGEGLGMNTEAFF. The CDR3 DNA follows: TGTGCCAGCAGCTTAGGGGAGGGTCTGGGAATGAACACTGAAGCTTTCTTT.

The V and J genes are TRBV10-2 and TRBJ1-1; no firm D call. Germline CDR1 WSHSY, CDR2 SAAADI. The CDR3 loop spans 14 amino acids. The V end was cut by 3 bases, the J end by 1 base, with 9 bases between. The CDR3 region is CASSETAGNTEAFF. CDR3 nucleotide sequence: TGCGCCAGCAGTGAAACTGCGGGGAACACTGAAGCTTTCTTT.

The chain carries TRBV29-1 and TRBJ1-2; no reliable D call. This CDR3 is built from 13 residues. Germline CDR1 reads SQVTM; CDR2 reads ANQGSEA. The V end was cut by 5 bases, the J end by 6 bases, with 16 bases between. The chain's CDR3 is CSVTSRPSDGYTF. The DNA of the CDR3 is TGCAGCGTTACGTCTCGGCCCTCGGATGGCTACACCTTC.

The CDR3 DNA reads as TGTGCCAGCAGCCAAACTGTGGGATTCAAACTGTTTTTT. This gives the protein CASSQTVGFKLFF. The rearrangement uses TRBV3-1 (or the pseudogene TRBV3-2) and TRBJ1-4; D is ambiguous. Looked up from germline, CDR1 is LGHDT and CDR2 is YNNKEL (reference sequence). The CDR3 extends over 13 amino acids. Trimming took off 2 bases at V and 11 bases at J, with 12 bases between the two ends.

This chain joins TRBV9 and TRBJ2-5, with 11 bases fitting TRBD2. The ends lost 3 bases at V and 5 bases at J; junction bases unmatched: 18. Germline CDR1 SGDLS, CDR2 YYNGEE. The CDR3 totals 19 residues. CDR3 coding DNA: TGTGCCAGCAGCGGAGCTAGCGGGAGGAGTCGCAACGGTGGCGAGACCCAGTACTTC. Protein sequence: CASSGASGRSRNGGETQYF.

The CDR3 DNA is TGTGCCAGCAGCCCCCAATCGGGTGATGAGCAGTTCTTC. Residues: CASSPQSGDEQFF. V and J are TRBV7-2 and TRBJ2-1; no firm D call. Between the trimmed V and J ends, which lost 5 bases and 8 bases, there was a span of 13 bases. CDR3 size: 13 residues. From germline, CDR1 is SGHTA and CDR2 FQGNSA.

The J gene is TRBJ1-1, the V gene TRBV18; D not certain. The V end was cut by 0 bases, the J end by 1 base, with 12 bases between. Germline-derived CDR1 and CDR2 are KGHSH and LQKENI. CDR3 length: 16 amino acids. The CDR3 protein is CASSPPLPPRNTEAFF. The CDR3 DNA reads as TGTGCCAGCTCACCACCGTTACCACCTAGGAACACTGAAGCTTTCTTT.

V is TRBV5-4 and J is TRBJ1-2; maybe TRBD1 (6 bases). V lost 2 bases and J 4 bases, leaving 15 bases between the germline ends. The germline CDR1 and CDR2 sequences are SGHNT and YYREEE (reference sequence). This CDR3 spans 15 amino acids. CDR3 sequence (DNA): TGTGCCAGCAGCTTTCCCTTAGGGGGGACCTATGGCTACACCTTC. Its protein product is CASSFPLGGTYGYTF.

This clone was detected only once. The chain links TRBV6-5 to TRBJ2-2; 7 bases map to TRBD2. The CDR3 consists of 14 residues. With 5 bases clipped from V and 3 bases from J, the junction kept 3 bases outside the gene matches. The germline V gene has CDR1 MNHEY and CDR2 SVGAGI. The CDR3 DNA follows: TGTGCCAGCAGTCCGACTAGCTACACCGGGGAGCTGTTTTTT. This gives the protein CASSPTSYTGELFF.

V gene TRBV3-1 (or the pseudogene TRBV3-2) combines with J gene TRBJ2-5, with D possibly TRBD1 on 6 matching bases. Trimming stripped 6 bases from V and 5 bases from J, with 16 bases between. The CDR3 consists of 14 residues. The V gene's germline CDR1 is LGHDT and CDR2 YNNKEL (reference sequence). CDR3 bases: TGTGCCAGCAGGAAGTCAGGGGTCGACGAGACCCAGTACTTC. Translating it yields CASRKSGVDETQYF.

This chain links TRBV30 with TRBJ1-5; D is undetermined. V was cut by 0 bases and J by 0 bases, with 6 bases left in between. CDR3 length: 14 residues. Germline loops: CDR1 GTSNPN, CDR2 SVGIG (reference sequence). In nucleotides, the CDR3 is TGTGCCTGGAGTGTAGGGCTTAGCAATCAGCCCCAGCATTTT. Protein product: CAWSVGLSNQPQHF.

The chain has TRBV27 and TRBJ1-5; tentatively, D is TRBD1 (5 bases). V lost 2 bases, J lost 8 bases, and 10 bases lay in between. The germline V gene encodes CDR1 MNHEY and CDR2 SMNVEV (reference sequence). The CDR3 length is 13 residues. The CDR3 is CASSLIGVEPQHF. CDR3 nucleotide sequence: TGTGCCAGCAGTTTAATAGGGGTTGAGCCCCAGCATTTT.